These T cell receptor beta chains were read from a single sample in a study of OX40 agonist ivuxolimab in advanced cancers. The data were produced by immunoSEQ multiplex PCR, yet TCRdb's version contains in-frame clones alone and is incomplete. Seen here are roughly 65,000 clones, 90% observed once, and the top ten hold 8% to 11%. The material was CD4+ or CD8+ T cells sorted from blood, obtained in a trial of the OX40 agonist ivuxolimab. Source of these receptors: an adult with an advanced solid tumor such as melanoma, head and neck, liver or kidney cancer. Both conserved end residues are trimmed from each CDR3. Each record gives: J gene, V gene, CDR3 protein.

TRBJ1-5	TRBV4-3	ASSQEIGGTGGFHQPQH
TRBJ1-2	TRBV28	ASRPTGAYGYT
TRBJ1-6	TRBV5-4	ASSKKAGQGNSPLH
TRBJ2-7	TRBV19	ASSINRNYEQY
TRBJ2-2	TRBV6-5	ASSFNRGTGELF
TRBJ2-2	TRBV7-6	ASSLRYPNTGELF
TRBJ2-6	TRBV6-6	ASLAGGSGANVLT
TRBJ2-7	TRBV19	ASSPQGGAYEQY
TRBJ2-1	TRBV28	ASSSRTISYNEQF
TRBJ1-1	TRBV7-9	ASSRGGSQGLNTEAF
TRBJ2-2	TRBV11-1	ASSVGRGELF
TRBJ2-7	TRBV10-2	ASRSGTGALEQY
TRBJ2-5	TRBV7-9	ASSLRDSQETQY
TRBJ1-2	TRBV28	ASKTGPSYGYT
TRBJ2-3	TRBV4-3	ASSREGIDTDTQY
TRBJ2-2	TRBV5-1	ASTLLSTGSGELF
TRBJ1-4	TRBV6-5	ASGPGGYNEKLF
TRBJ1-4	TRBV28	ASRGVEKLF
TRBJ1-2	TRBV5-8	ASSLDLGAEGYT
TRBJ2-4	TRBV5-1	ASSLEGRGLNIQY
TRBJ2-5	TRBV27	ASSLGATQY
TRBJ1-5	TRBV28	ASSLWNPLLGQPQH
TRBJ2-1	TRBV28	ASLIAGAGDNEQF
TRBJ2-5	TRBV5-1	ASSVQGETQY
TRBJ1-1	TRBV7-2	ASSPQQGTEAF
TRBJ1-2	TRBV4-1	ASSQDRGWAGYT
TRBJ2-7	TRBV5-1	ASSLSLAGWEQY
TRBJ2-7	TRBV5-1	ASSGPGQLSEQY
TRBJ1-1	TRBV2	ASRWRTNTEAF
TRBJ2-3	TRBV19	ASSMFSGVDTQY
TRBJ1-5	TRBV6-1	ASSEERTGHRSNQPQH
TRBJ2-2	TRBV7-2	ASSHAPGANTGELF
TRBJ2-3	TRBV5-1	ASRTGLAGNTDTQY
TRBJ2-7	TRBV6-5	ASRPGQGASYEQY
TRBJ2-2	TRBV10-3	AIRDRAYTGELF
TRBJ2-3	TRBV15	ATSRVIGGITDTQY
TRBJ2-1	TRBV18	ASSPRQPGLVANEQF
TRBJ1-3	TRBV11-1	ASSFGQGGYGNTIY
TRBJ1-5	TRBV6-6	ASSSLGTSNQPQH
TRBJ1-5	TRBV7-2	ASALLGRNSNQPQH